These 19 T cell receptor beta chains were all obtained from the same sample, sequenced in a study of CD8 T cells in Susac syndrome. A quantity of about 0.5 to 1 ug RNA underwent reverse transcription using random hexamers. TCRdb re-called the immunoSEQ multiplex PCR reads through MiXCR, storing one row per CDR3 protein. This table has roughly 200,000 distinct CDR3 sequences, just under 95% appearing once. The sequenced sample was CD4+ T cells from PBMCs. These receptors originate from a human donor with Susac syndrome.

The chain joins TRBV6-2 or TRBV6-3 to TRBJ2-6; 12 nucleotides line up with TRBD1. Germline assignment: CDR1 MNHEY and CDR2 SVGEGT. There are 18 residues in the CDR3. V lost 6 bases and J lost 2; bases outside the gene matches: 8. Here the CDR3 DNA reads TGTGCCAGCAGGCCCCGGGACAGGGGGCCGGCTGGGGCCAACGTCCTGACTTTC. Its protein is CASRPRDRGPAGANVLTF.

The chain is built from TRBV7-8 and TRBJ1-2; a possible D gene is TRBD1 (5 bases). V dropped 6 bases and J dropped 0 bases, with 32 bases sitting between them. This CDR3 spans 21 amino acids. Germline-derived CDR1 and CDR2 are SGHVS and FQNEAQ. CDR3 sequence reads: CASSPERLIGARYGSNYGYTF. The CDR3 nucleotides read TGTGCCAGCAGTCCAGAGCGGTTAATAGGGGCACGATACGGTTCTAACTATGGCTACACCTTC.

V is TRBV7-2 and J is TRBJ2-1; maybe TRBD1 (5 bases). With 5 bases removed from V and 0 bases from J, the gap between germline ends came to 11 bases. The CDR3 spans 15 residues. Germline-derived CDR1 and CDR2 are SGHTA and FQGNSA. CDR3: CASSPQGGSYNEQFF. In DNA, the CDR3 is TGTGCCAGCAGCCCGCAGGGCGGCTCCTACAATGAGCAGTTCTTC. The variable domain in full, with the rest retrieved from reference TRBV7-2 and TRBJ2-1, is GAGVSQSPSNKVTEKGKDVELRCDPISGHTALYWYRQSLGQGLEFLIYFQGNSAPDKSGLPSDRFSAERTGGSVSTLTIQRTQQEDSAVYLCASSPQGGSYNEQFFGPGTRLTVL.

The CDR3 coding sequence is TGCAGTGCGTCGCGGACTAGCGCCGGGGAGCTGTTTTTT. It is translated as CSASRTSAGELFF. The J gene is TRBJ2-2, the V gene TRBV20-1; 9 bases are a match to TRBD2. The CDR3 extends over 13 amino acids. J gave up 6 bases and V 6 bases, and 5 bases lay outside the gene matches. Looked up from germline, CDR1 is DFQATT and CDR2 is SNEGSKA (reference sequence).

CDR3 protein: CASSPLRATTDTQYF. The CDR3 DNA reads TGTGCCAGCTCACCATTGCGGGCAACCACAGATACGCAGTATTTT. V is TRBV18 and J is TRBJ2-3; TRBD2 might be the D (5 bases). The CDR3 extends over 15 amino acids. Trimming cost V 2 bases and J 2 bases, with 11 bases left between them. CDR1 KGHSH and CDR2 LQKENI come from the germline V gene.

The gene calls are TRBV12-3 or TRBV12-4 and TRBJ1-2; D unresolved. The CDR3 runs to 12 residues. V gave up 3 bases and J gave up 2 bases, with 4 bases separating them. CDR3 sequence: CASSFWNYGYTF. CDR3 in DNA: TGTGCCAGCAGTTTCTGGAACTATGGCTACACCTTC.

This clonotype was recorded once. The chain has TRBV12-3 or TRBV12-4 and TRBJ1-5; weak D call: TRBD1 (5 bases). V lost 6 bases and J lost 7, with 22 bases in between. The CDR3 spans 16 residues. CDR3 residues: CASSRAGPVTGQPQHF. CDR3 sequence (DNA): TGTGCCAGCAGCCGGGCAGGGCCCGTTACCGGCCAGCCCCAGCATTTT.

The V gene is TRBV20-1, the J gene TRBJ2-7; 11 bases fit TRBD2. Germline V CDR1 and CDR2: DFQATT, SNEGSKA (reference sequence). CDR3 length: 14 residues. V was pared by 5 bases and J by 3 bases, with 6 bases of the junction left unmatched. As DNA, the CDR3 is TGCAGTGCTCCCCTCCTAGCGGGAGGCTACGAGCAGTACTTC. Translating gives CSAPLLAGGYEQYF.

V is TRBV5-4 and J is TRBJ1-4, with D possibly TRBD1 on 5 matching bases. The V gene lost 2 bases and the J gene lost 3 bases, with 8 bases spanning the gap. The CDR3 covers 14 residues. CDR1 is SGHNT and CDR2 is YYREEE in the germline V gene (reference sequence). CDR3 protein: CASSFQGANEKLFF. The CDR3, as DNA: TGTGCCAGCAGCTTCCAGGGAGCTAATGAAAAACTGTTTTTT. Filled out from reference TRBV5-4 and TRBJ1-4, the complete variable domain reads ETGVTQSPTHLIKTRGQQVTLRCSSQSGHNTVSWYQQALGQGPQFIFQYYREEENGRGNFPPRFSGLQFPNYSSELNVNALELDDSALYLCASSFQGANEKLFFGSGTQLSVL.

The V call is TRBV11-2, the J call TRBJ2-5, with 11 positions matching TRBD2. Germline V gene lookup returns CDR1 SGHAT and CDR2 FQNNGV. CDR3 length: 19 amino acids. V was clipped by 1 base and J by 1 base; unmatched bases: 11. The CDR3 region has the DNA TGTGCCAGCAGCTTAGGGAGGTTGGGGCTAGCGGGAGGCCAAGAGACCCAGTACTTC. Amino acid sequence: CASSLGRLGLAGGQETQYF. Variable domain in full (rest from reference TRBV11-2 and TRBJ2-5): EAGVAQSPRYKIIEKRQSVAFWCNPISGHATLYWYQQILGQGPKLLIQFQNNGVVDDSQLPKDRFSAERLKGVDSTLKIQPAKLEDSAVYLCASSLGRLGLAGGQETQYFGPGTRLLVL.

The J gene is TRBJ2-1, the V gene TRBV4-2; D is unclear. Between the trimmed V and J ends, which lost 0 bases and 6 bases, there was a span of 12 bases. Germline V gene sequence: CDR1 LGHNA, CDR2 YNFKEQ. The CDR3 is 15 residues long. In DNA, the CDR3 is TGTGCCAGCAGCCAAGATGGTAGTTTGCGCAATGAGCAGTTCTTC. Amino acid sequence: CASSQDGSLRNEQFF.

The chain couples TRBV7-2 to TRBJ1-2, with D hard to call. Trimming took off 5 bases at V and 3 bases at J, with 10 bases between the two ends. CDR1 and CDR2 (germline): SGHTA, FQGNSA. The CDR3 runs to 13 residues. Here the CDR3 reads CASSHGRDYGYTF. The DNA for the CDR3 is TGTGCCAGCAGCCATGGGAGAGACTATGGCTACACCTTC.

The J gene is TRBJ2-3, the V gene TRBV30, with D possibly being TRBD1 (7 bases). Germline V gene data show CDR1 as GTSNPN and CDR2 as SVGIG (reference sequence). V was trimmed by 0 bases and J by 1 base, leaving 26 bases between them. The CDR3 consists of 20 residues. In DNA form, the CDR3 reads TGTGCCTGGAGTGTAGTTCGGACCTACAGGGGAGGAGGAGGCACAGATACGCAGTATTTT. Residues: CAWSVVRTYRGGGGTDTQYF. Full variable domain (outside the CDR3, taken from reference TRBV30 and TRBJ2-3): SQTIHQWPATLVQPVGSPLSLECTVEGTSNPNLYWYRQAAGRGLQLLFYSVGIGQISSEVPQNLSASRPQDRQFILSSKKLLLSDSGFYLCAWSVVRTYRGGGGTDTQYFGPGTRLTVL.

The rearrangement joins TRBV18 to TRBJ2-2; TRBD2 aligns across 10 bases. Germline assignment: CDR1 KGHSH and CDR2 LQKENI. After removal of 3 bases from V and 2 bases from J, the junction contained 6 bases not matched to a gene. This CDR3 contains 17 residues. CDR3 coding DNA: TGTGCCAGCTCACCGGTACTAGCGGGAACCAACACCGGGGAGCTGTTTTTT. This gives the protein CASSPVLAGTNTGELFF. Supplemented by reference TRBV18 and TRBJ2-2, the full variable domain reads NAGVMQNPRHLVRRRGQEARLRCSPMKGHSHVYWYRQLPEEGLKFMVYLQKENIIDESGMPKERFSAEFPKEGPSILRIQQVVRGDSAAYFCASSPVLAGTNTGELFFGEGSRLTVL.

The table lists this clonotype with a count of one. The V and J genes are TRBV30 and TRBJ1-1; 9 positions agree with TRBD1. Per germline, CDR1 GTSNPN and CDR2 SVGIG (reference sequence). Trimming removed 5 bases from V and 1 base from J; junction bases left unmatched: 2. The CDR3 is 13 amino acids. In nucleotides, the CDR3 is TGTGCCTGGGACAGGGGGAGGAACACTGAAGCTTTCTTT. This encodes CAWDRGRNTEAFF.

As DNA, the CDR3 is TGCGCCAGCAGCTTGCAACTAGCGGGGGATACGCAGTATTTT. It encodes CASSLQLAGDTQYF. J is TRBJ2-3 and V is TRBV5-1, with 10 bases fitting TRBD2. Germline values: CDR1 SGHRS, CDR2 YFSETQ. The V gene end was trimmed by 1 base and the J gene end by 6 bases; junction bases not matched to a gene: 2. The CDR3 extends over 14 amino acids.

The V call is TRBV29-1, the J call TRBJ2-5; perhaps TRBD1 as D (5 bases). Per germline, CDR1 SQVTM and CDR2 ANQGSEA. V dropped 3 bases and J dropped 6 bases, with 23 bases sitting between them. This CDR3 is 16 amino acids long. The CDR3 DNA reads as TGCAGCGTTGATCTGCTTTTTGGGGCCCGCGCCCAGACCCAGTACTTC. This encodes CSVDLLFGARAQTQYF.

The gene calls are TRBV5-1 and TRBJ1-1; TRBD1 matches at 7 bases. The V segment lost 5 bases and the J segment 0 bases; nucleotides outside the gene matches: 4. The CDR3 has 14 amino acids. CDR1 and CDR2 (germline): SGHRS, YFSETQ. CDR3 amino acids: CASSTGTVNTEAFF. For the CDR3, the DNA is TGCGCCAGCAGTACCGGGACAGTGAACACTGAAGCTTTCTTT.

The V gene is TRBV20-1, the J gene TRBJ2-7; 8 bases are shared with TRBD2. CDR3 length: 13 residues. V was clipped by 3 bases and J by 4 bases; unmatched bases: 5. Germline loops: CDR1 DFQATT, CDR2 SNEGSKA (reference sequence). The CDR3 DNA sequence: TGCAGTGCTAGCGGGAGGGCTTTATACGAGCAGTACTTC. Its protein product is CSASGRALYEQYF.